The T cell receptor (beta chain) under discussion was sequenced for a study of OX40 agonist ivuxolimab in advanced cancers. This clone is a singleton in its sample. TCRdb's copy holds only in-frame clones and misses some; the assay was immunoSEQ multiplex PCR. The sample consists of approximately 76,000 clones, about 82% of them appearing once. The sequence came from an adult with an advanced solid tumor such as melanoma, head and neck, liver or kidney cancer. Specimen: CD4+ or CD8+ T cells sorted from blood, collected in a trial of the OX40 agonist ivuxolimab.

The CDR3 spells CASGLGVQGAGTDTQYF. DNA for the CDR3: TGTGCTAGTGGTTTGGGGGTACAGGGAGCTGGCACAGATACGCAGTATTTT. The chain couples TRBV12-5 to TRBJ2-3, with D possibly being TRBD1 (6 bases). This CDR3 is 17 amino acids long. The germline gives CDR1 LGHNT, CDR2 FRNRAP. Trimming took 1 base from V and 1 from J, leaving 15 bases between them.